A selection of T cell receptor beta chains follows, all from one sample in a study of blood T cell repertoires in COVID-19. Only in-frame clones appear in the TCRdb table, and some are missing; sequencing was by immunoSEQ multiplex PCR. This sample has some 74,000 clones, with 80% to 95% found just once. Sequenced input: peripheral blood. Receptor source: a man aged 50-60 years with COVID-19, enrolled during active disease. The CDR3 runs from the conserved cysteine through the conserved F or W. D genes are given only for firm matches.

v_call: TRBV11-2
j_call: TRBJ1-2
cdr3_length: 11
d_call: .
cdr3_aa: CASSSGYGYTF

v_call: TRBV9
j_call: TRBJ2-1
cdr3_length: 15
d_call: TRBD2
cdr3_aa: CASSVLAGVGNEQFF

v_call: TRBV23-1
j_call: TRBJ1-1
cdr3_length: 14
d_call: .
cdr3_aa: CASSQSAGGNEAFF

v_call: TRBV18
j_call: TRBJ2-5
cdr3_length: 15
d_call: .
cdr3_aa: CASSPLSLDLETQYF

v_call: TRBV5-1
j_call: TRBJ2-5
cdr3_length: 13
d_call: TRBD1
cdr3_aa: CASSSDRAETQYF

v_call: TRBV5-1
j_call: TRBJ2-1
cdr3_length: 16
d_call: .
cdr3_aa: CASSPGASVTYNEQFF

v_call: TRBV18
j_call: TRBJ1-2
cdr3_length: 15
d_call: TRBD1
cdr3_aa: CASSSSGTANYGYTF

v_call: TRBV11-2
j_call: TRBJ2-3
cdr3_length: 16
d_call: TRBD2
cdr3_aa: CASRYNLAGGADTQYF

v_call: TRBV6-6
j_call: TRBJ2-1
cdr3_length: 15
d_call: .
cdr3_aa: CASKTSADSYNEQFF

v_call: TRBV4-3
j_call: TRBJ2-7
cdr3_length: 15
d_call: TRBD2
cdr3_aa: CASSQGTSGIYEQYF

v_call: TRBV19
j_call: TRBJ1-1
cdr3_length: 13
d_call: .
cdr3_aa: CASSPAGGTEAFF

v_call: TRBV20-1
j_call: TRBJ1-1
cdr3_length: 13
d_call: .
cdr3_aa: CSASRGPNTEAFF

v_call: TRBV13
j_call: TRBJ2-7
cdr3_length: 15
d_call: TRBD1
cdr3_aa: CASSLRGQGSYEQYF

v_call: TRBV7-9
j_call: TRBJ2-7
cdr3_length: 14
d_call: .
cdr3_aa: CASSFGLWTYEQYF

v_call: TRBV9
j_call: TRBJ2-1
cdr3_length: 15
d_call: .
cdr3_aa: CASSVDGKSYNEQFF

v_call: TRBV12-5
j_call: TRBJ1-5
cdr3_length: 18
d_call: TRBD1
cdr3_aa: CASGLESRDRVRDQPQHF

v_call: TRBV18
j_call: TRBJ2-2
cdr3_length: 15
d_call: .
cdr3_aa: CASSPQGDSPGELFF

v_call: TRBV9
j_call: TRBJ2-1
cdr3_length: 19
d_call: TRBD2
cdr3_aa: CASSVEGLAGDVGGNEQFF

v_call: TRBV29-1
j_call: TRBJ2-4
cdr3_length: 13
d_call: TRBD1
cdr3_aa: CSVAGGAKNIQYF

v_call: TRBV4-3
j_call: TRBJ1-2
cdr3_length: 14
d_call: .
cdr3_aa: CASSQRGTSYGYTF

v_call: TRBV5-1
j_call: TRBJ2-1
cdr3_length: 16
d_call: TRBD2
cdr3_aa: CASSLEQTSGYNEQFF

v_call: TRBV25-1
j_call: TRBJ2-7
cdr3_length: 15
d_call: .
cdr3_aa: CASSEYRGGGHEQYF

v_call: TRBV20-1
j_call: TRBJ2-2
cdr3_length: 14
d_call: .
cdr3_aa: CSASRATNTGELFF

v_call: TRBV4-2
j_call: TRBJ2-3
cdr3_length: 14
d_call: .
cdr3_aa: CASSPSQSTDTQYF

v_call: TRBV9
j_call: TRBJ2-5
cdr3_length: 15
d_call: .
cdr3_aa: CASSVDTSRQETQYF

v_call: TRBV6-1
j_call: TRBJ2-2
cdr3_length: 18
d_call: .
cdr3_aa: CASSEARRQSLNTGELFF

v_call: TRBV30
j_call: TRBJ2-1
cdr3_length: 13
d_call: .
cdr3_aa: CAWSPVSHNEQFF

v_call: TRBV9
j_call: TRBJ2-5
cdr3_length: 15
d_call: .
cdr3_aa: CASSVAGTLQETQYF